This note documents a single T cell receptor (beta chain) sequence. No antigen is known for it. The sample comes from a study of cytomegalovirus exposure and HLA in healthy donors. Whole-study results and caveats: TCR beta V- and J-gene trimming was later associated with a missense DCLRE1C variant. Sequencing likely generated an artifact that appeared as a cluster of highly shared sequence variants.

After removal of 4 bases from V and 0 bases from J, the junction contained 8 bases not matched to a gene. This CDR3 spans 17 amino acids. The germline V gene has CDR1 SGHRS and CDR2 YFSETQ. The PCR used 60 Vbeta and 13 Jbeta primers. The table came from immunoSEQ multiplex PCR; TCRdb's copy has only in-frame clones and leaves some out. The table has 75,000 to 80,000 clones, under 80% seen once. Nominally healthy donors provided the samples, though records likely missed some immune exposures. Sequences were obtained from PBMCs. This TCR derives from a man in his forties or fifties in good health and CMV-seronegative. This rearrangement joins TRBV5-1 to TRBJ2-4, with TRBD1 identical over 9 bases. The chain's CDR3 is CASSKDRGLQAKNIQYF. CDR3 nucleotide sequence: TGCGCCAGCAGCAAGGACAGGGGCCTCCAAGCCAAAAACATTCAGTACTTC. Full variable domain (rest looked up from reference TRBV5-1 and TRBJ2-4): KAGVTQTPRYLIKTRGQQVTLSCSPISGHRSVSWYQQTPGQGLQFLFEYFSETQRNKGNFPGRFSGRQFSNSRSEMNVSTLELGDSALYLCASSKDRGLQAKNIQYFGAGTRLSVL.